Each of the 2 T cell receptor beta chains below was sequenced from the same sample in a study of T cell repertoires in cytomegalovirus infection. TCRdb ran MiXCR on the reads and lists one entry per CDR3 protein. Among 830,000 or so distinct CDR3 sequences listed, over 25% were seen once. Their antigens remain unidentified. Sequences were derived from cultured CD8+ T cells from PBMCs, sampled from culture after CMV antigen stimulation. Receptors were obtained from a human donor in good health (CMV status not recorded). Some clones in this sample may be carry-over from other donors' samples.

This clonotype was seen ten or more times. The chain employs TRBV7-2 and TRBJ1-6, with D maybe TRBD1 (5 bases). Looked up from germline, CDR1 is SGHTA and CDR2 is FQGNSA. The CDR3 is 14 amino acids. Between the trimmed V and J ends, which lost 5 bases and 9 bases, there was a span of 14 bases. CDR3 sequence reads: CASSQGTQISPLHF. The CDR3, as DNA: TGTGCCAGCAGCCAGGGTACCCAAATTTCACCCCTCCACTTT.

This clonotype was recorded a few times. The rearrangement uses TRBV9 and TRBJ2-1, with no clear D. The germline V gene encodes CDR1 SGDLS and CDR2 YYNGEE. The V end lost 0 bases, the J end lost 1 base, and 8 bases lay between the germline ends. The CDR3 length is 15 residues. As DNA, the CDR3 is TGTGCCAGCAGCGTAGCGGGTTTTTCCTACAATGAGCAGTTCTTC. The encoded protein is CASSVAGFSYNEQFF.